Each of the 17 T cell receptor beta chains below was sequenced from the same sample in a study of blood T cell repertoires in COVID-19. Measured with immunoSEQ multiplex PCR; TCRdb has only the in-frame clones, and not every one. The table records about 59,000 clones, around 82% of them present only once. The sequenced sample was peripheral blood. These receptor sequences come from a man aged 60 to 75 with acute or convalescent COVID-19.

The count of this clone is one. The chain couples TRBV18 to TRBJ1-1; the D gene is possibly TRBD1 (6 bases). CDR3 length: 15 amino acids. CDR1 and CDR2 from the germline V gene are KGHSH and LQKENI. V lost 4 bases and J lost 1, with 13 bases in between. For the CDR3, the DNA is TGTGCCAGCTCACTCCGGGGGGCCCAGAACACTGAAGCTTTCTTT. Amino acid sequence: CASSLRGAQNTEAFF.

The CDR3 nucleotides are TGTGCCAGCAGCGTCACTCGCACAGATACGCAGTATTTT. Protein product: CASSVTRTDTQYF. The chain has TRBV9 and TRBJ2-3; no reliable D call. Germline-derived CDR1 and CDR2 are SGDLS and YYNGEE. V lost 2 bases and J 1 base, leaving 5 bases between the germline ends. The CDR3 runs 13 residues.

This clone has more than one count but fewer than ten. This chain uses TRBV6-4 with TRBJ2-1; no clear D gene. Germline CDR1 reads MRHNA; CDR2 reads SNTAGT. There are 13 residues in the CDR3. Trimming took off 0 bases at V and 5 bases at J, with 5 bases between the two ends. CDR3 protein: CASSDSTNNEQFF. The DNA for the CDR3 is TGTGCCAGCAGTGACTCGACAAACAATGAGCAGTTCTTC.

The J gene is TRBJ2-3, the V gene TRBV9, with D hard to call. V lost 3 bases, J lost 2 bases, and 4 bases lay in between. The CDR3 sequence is 12 residues long. From germline, CDR1 is SGDLS and CDR2 YYNGEE. In nucleotides, the CDR3 is TGTGCCAGCAGCGCGTACACAGATACGCAGTATTTT. Translating gives CASSAYTDTQYF.

For the CDR3, the DNA is TGTGCCAGCAGTGAAGAGACATGGAAGGGCTACACCTTC. Translation gives CASSEETWKGYTF. The genes are TRBV2 and TRBJ1-2, with D unresolved. The CDR3 has 13 amino acids. Germline CDR1 is SNHLY and CDR2 is FYNNEI. Trimming left V 1 base short and J 8 bases short, with 11 bases between.

The chain combines TRBV12-2 with TRBJ2-2; TRBD2, as called in the table, went unchecked against the DNA. TRBV12-2 is listed as a pseudogene. This CDR3 is 15 amino acids long. CDR3 sequence reads: CASREPSQNTGELFF. Here the CDR3 DNA reads TGTGCAAGTCGCGAACCTAGTCAAAACACCGGGGAGCTGTTTTTT.

The sample holds one count of this clone. V usage is TRBV28 and J usage is TRBJ2-5, with 9 bases matching TRBD2. The CDR3 is made up of 16 amino acids. Germline trimming cut 7 bases from V and 0 bases from J; bases unmatched to any gene: 9. Germline CDR1 MDHEN, CDR2 SYDVKM. CDR3 amino acids: CASMDPSGEYQETQYF. Here the CDR3 DNA reads TGTGCCAGCATGGACCCTAGCGGGGAATACCAAGAGACCCAGTACTTC. Together with reference TRBV28 and TRBJ2-5, the CDR3 gives the full variable domain: DVKVTQSSRYLVKRTGEKVFLECVQDMDHENMFWYRQDPGLGLRLIYFSYDVKMKEKGDIPEGYSVSREKKERFSLILESASTNQTSMYLCASMDPSGEYQETQYFGPGTRLLVL.

V and J are TRBV6-5 and TRBJ1-2, with 8 positions matching TRBD1. This CDR3 contains 14 residues. J gave up 7 bases and V 2 bases, and 6 bases lay outside the gene matches. Looked up from germline, CDR1 is MNHEY and CDR2 is SVGAGI. CDR3 sequence: CASSYGDRGGGYTF. The CDR3 DNA is TGTGCCAGCAGTTACGGCGACAGGGGAGGTGGCTACACCTTC.

The V call is TRBV2, the J call TRBJ2-2, with D possibly being TRBD2 (6 bases). From germline, CDR1 is SNHLY and CDR2 FYNNEI. Trimming cost V 5 bases and J 7 bases, with 11 bases left between them. The CDR3 is 13 amino acids. The CDR3 reads CASSRDLGGELFF. As DNA, the CDR3 is TGTGCCAGCAGTAGGGACTTAGGCGGGGAGCTGTTTTTT.

The rearrangement links TRBV5-4 to TRBJ2-2, with 10 positions matching TRBD1. Trimming cost V 4 bases and J 4 bases; bases outside gene matches: 10. From germline, CDR1 is SGHNT and CDR2 YYREEE (reference sequence). This CDR3 comprises 17 residues. The CDR3 spells CASSGSGTGVVTGELFF. In DNA form, the CDR3 reads TGTGCCAGCAGCGGTTCCGGGACAGGGGTTGTCACCGGGGAGCTGTTTTTT.

This clone appeared a single time. This chain uses TRBV4-1 with TRBJ1-4; unclear D gene. V dropped 3 bases and J dropped 6 bases, with 14 bases sitting between them. Germline V gene data show CDR1 as MGHRA and CDR2 as YSYEKL. CDR3 length: 15 residues. The CDR3 loop is CASSQSGIGYEKLFF. For the CDR3, the DNA is TGCGCCAGCAGCCAGTCGGGAATCGGGTATGAAAAACTGTTTTTT.

V is TRBV2 and J is TRBJ2-3; D is perhaps TRBD1 (6 bases). The CDR3 spans 14 residues. Trimming took off 8 bases at V and 2 bases at J, with 14 bases between the two ends. In germline, CDR1 is SNHLY, CDR2 FYNNEI. The CDR3 DNA is TGTGCCAGCGGGGGACAACAAACCACAGATACGCAGTATTTT. Its protein is CASGGQQTTDTQYF.

The rearrangement links TRBV29-1 to TRBJ2-5, with 11 bases identical to TRBD2. V was clipped by 2 bases and J by 4 bases; unmatched bases: 6. The CDR3 length is 15 residues. Per the germline V gene, CDR1 is SQVTM and CDR2 is ANQGSEA. The CDR3 nucleotides are TGCAGCGTTGAACTAGCGGGGGGTTGGGGAGAGACCCAGTACTTC. It specifies CSVELAGGWGETQYF. The whole variable domain, filled in from reference TRBV29-1 and TRBJ2-5, reads SAVISQKPSRDICQRGTSLTIQCQVDSQVTMMFWYRQQPGQSLTLIATANQGSEATYESGFVIDKFPISRPNLTFSTLTVSNMSPEDSSIYLCSVELAGGWGETQYFGPGTRLLVL.

The sample holds one count of this clone. This chain connects TRBV7-3 to TRBJ1-2; no reliable D call. This CDR3 comprises 13 residues. Germline CDR1 SGHTA, CDR2 FQGTGA. The ends were cut back, 2 bases at V and 4 bases at J, with 8 bases in the middle. The CDR3 here is CASSLGGSYGYTF. In nucleotides, the CDR3 is TGTGCCAGCAGCTTAGGAGGGAGCTATGGCTACACCTTC.

V usage is TRBV6-1 and J usage is TRBJ2-5; D might be TRBD2 (5 bases). V dropped 1 base and J dropped 3 bases, with 9 bases sitting between them. The germline V gene has CDR1 MNHNS and CDR2 SASEGT. The CDR3 covers 14 residues. The CDR3 DNA follows: TGTGCCAGCAGTGAAGGGAGGAAGGAAGAGACCCAGTACTTC. Protein sequence: CASSEGRKEETQYF.

The rearrangement joins TRBV15 to TRBJ1-2; 9 positions agree with TRBD1. The CDR3 runs 19 residues. Germline lookup yields CDR1 LNHNV and CDR2 YYDKDF (reference sequence). The junction had 19 bases not matched to a gene; V was cut back by 0 bases and J by 8 bases. Here the CDR3 DNA reads TGTGCCACCAGCAGAGAGTTACCGGGACAGGGCTTAATCGGCAGGGGCTACACCTTC. As protein: CATSRELPGQGLIGRGYTF.

This chain links TRBV19 with TRBJ1-2; TRBD1 is a possible D gene (5 bases). The CDR3 length is 15 residues. Trimming cost V 6 bases and J 4 bases, with 18 bases left between them. Germline V gives CDR1 LNHDA, CDR2 SQIVND (reference sequence). DNA for the CDR3: TGTGCCAGTAGACAGGATCGGGGGGTAGGCTATGGCTACACCTTC. It codes for CASRQDRGVGYGYTF. Full variable domain (missing parts from reference TRBV19 and TRBJ1-2): DGGITQSPKYLFRKEGQNVTLSCEQNLNHDAMYWYRQDPGQGLRLIYYSQIVNDFQKGDIAEGYSVSREKKESFPLTVTSAQKNPTAFYLCASRQDRGVGYGYTFGSGTRLTVV.